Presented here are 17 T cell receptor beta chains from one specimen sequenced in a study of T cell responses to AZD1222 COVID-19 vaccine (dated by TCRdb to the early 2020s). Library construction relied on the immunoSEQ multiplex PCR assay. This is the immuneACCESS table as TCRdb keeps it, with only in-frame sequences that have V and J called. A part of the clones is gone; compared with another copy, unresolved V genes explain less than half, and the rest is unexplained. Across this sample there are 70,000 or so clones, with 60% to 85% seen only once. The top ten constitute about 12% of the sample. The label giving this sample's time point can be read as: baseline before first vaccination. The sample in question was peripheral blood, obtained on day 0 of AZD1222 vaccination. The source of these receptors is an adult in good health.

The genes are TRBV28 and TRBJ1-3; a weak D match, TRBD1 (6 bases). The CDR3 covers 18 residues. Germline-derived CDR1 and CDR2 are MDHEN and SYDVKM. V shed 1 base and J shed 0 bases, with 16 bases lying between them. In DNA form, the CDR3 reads TGTGCCAGCAGTTTATTTTGGGAGGGGGTGAGCTCTGGAAACACCATATATTTT. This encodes CASSLFWEGVSSGNTIYF.

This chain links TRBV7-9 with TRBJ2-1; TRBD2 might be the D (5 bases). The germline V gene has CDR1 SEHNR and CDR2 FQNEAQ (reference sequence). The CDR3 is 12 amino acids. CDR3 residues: CATISSYNEQFF. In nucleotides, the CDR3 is TGTGCGACTATAAGCTCCTACAATGAGCAGTTCTTC.

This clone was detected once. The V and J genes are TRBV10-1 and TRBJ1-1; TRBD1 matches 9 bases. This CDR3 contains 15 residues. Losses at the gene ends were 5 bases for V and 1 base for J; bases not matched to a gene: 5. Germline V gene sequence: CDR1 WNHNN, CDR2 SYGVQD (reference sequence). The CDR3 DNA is TGCGCCAGCAGTCGGGACAGGGAAGGGAACACTGAAGCTTTCTTT. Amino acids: CASSRDREGNTEAFF.

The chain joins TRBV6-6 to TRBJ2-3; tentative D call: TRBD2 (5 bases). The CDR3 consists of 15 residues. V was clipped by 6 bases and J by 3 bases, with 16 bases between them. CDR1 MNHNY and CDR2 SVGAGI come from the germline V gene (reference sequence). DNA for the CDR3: TGTGCCAGCAGGTGGGGAGATGGGGAGACAGATACGCAGTATTTT. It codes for CASRWGDGETDTQYF.

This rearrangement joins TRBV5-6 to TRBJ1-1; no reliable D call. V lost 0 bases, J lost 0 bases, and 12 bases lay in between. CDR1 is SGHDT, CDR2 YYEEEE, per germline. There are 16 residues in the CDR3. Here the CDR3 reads CASSLVGDRLNTEAFF. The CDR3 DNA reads TGTGCCAGCAGCTTGGTTGGGGATAGATTGAACACTGAAGCTTTCTTT.

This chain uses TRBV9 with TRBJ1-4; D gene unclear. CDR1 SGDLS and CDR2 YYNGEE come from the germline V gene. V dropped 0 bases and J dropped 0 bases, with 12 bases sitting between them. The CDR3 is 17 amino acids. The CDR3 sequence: CASSVEPRAATNEKLFF. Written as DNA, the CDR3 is TGTGCCAGCAGCGTAGAGCCCCGGGCTGCAACTAATGAAAAACTGTTTTTT.

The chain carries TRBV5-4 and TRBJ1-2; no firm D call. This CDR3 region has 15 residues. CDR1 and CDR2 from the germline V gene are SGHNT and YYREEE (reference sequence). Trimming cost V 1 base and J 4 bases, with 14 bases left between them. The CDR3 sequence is CASSLLSQTPYGYTF. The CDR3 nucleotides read TGTGCCAGCAGCTTGCTGTCGCAGACACCCTATGGCTACACCTTC.

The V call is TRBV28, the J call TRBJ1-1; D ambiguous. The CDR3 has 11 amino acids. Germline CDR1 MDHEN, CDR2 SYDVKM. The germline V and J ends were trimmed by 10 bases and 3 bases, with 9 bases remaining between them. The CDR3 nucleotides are TGTGCCACCTGGTCGGACACTGAAGCTTTCTTT. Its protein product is CATWSDTEAFF.

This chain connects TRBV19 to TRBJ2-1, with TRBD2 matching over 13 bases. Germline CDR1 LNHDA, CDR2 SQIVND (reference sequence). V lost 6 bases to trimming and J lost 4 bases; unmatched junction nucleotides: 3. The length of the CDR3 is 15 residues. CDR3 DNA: TGTGCCAGTAGAGGACTAGCGGGGGAATACAATGAGCAGTTCTTC. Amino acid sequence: CASRGLAGEYNEQFF.

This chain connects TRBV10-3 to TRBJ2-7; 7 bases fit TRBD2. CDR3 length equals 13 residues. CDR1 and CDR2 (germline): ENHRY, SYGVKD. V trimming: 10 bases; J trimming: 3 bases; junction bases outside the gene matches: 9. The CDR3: CATSFAGDYEQYF. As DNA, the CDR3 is TGTGCCACCTCCTTTGCGGGGGACTACGAGCAGTACTTC.

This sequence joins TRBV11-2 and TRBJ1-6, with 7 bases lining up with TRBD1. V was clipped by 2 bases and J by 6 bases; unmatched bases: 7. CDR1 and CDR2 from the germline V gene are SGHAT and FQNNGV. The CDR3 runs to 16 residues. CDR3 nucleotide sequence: TGTGCCAGCAGCTTACGAACAGGGGCCTTTAATTCACCCCTCCACTTT. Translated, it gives CASSLRTGAFNSPLHF.

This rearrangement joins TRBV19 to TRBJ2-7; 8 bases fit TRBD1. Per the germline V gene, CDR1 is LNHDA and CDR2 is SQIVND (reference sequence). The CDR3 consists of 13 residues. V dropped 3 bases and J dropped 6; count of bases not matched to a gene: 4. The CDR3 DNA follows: TGTGCCAGTAGTATGACAGGGGCCCGCGAGCAGTACTTC. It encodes CASSMTGAREQYF.

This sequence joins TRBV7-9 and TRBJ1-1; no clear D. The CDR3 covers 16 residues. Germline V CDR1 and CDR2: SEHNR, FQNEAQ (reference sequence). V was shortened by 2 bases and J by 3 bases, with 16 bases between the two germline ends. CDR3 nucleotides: TGTGCCAGCAGCTTACTTCGGTGGGGAGCAGACACTGAAGCTTTCTTT. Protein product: CASSLLRWGADTEAFF.

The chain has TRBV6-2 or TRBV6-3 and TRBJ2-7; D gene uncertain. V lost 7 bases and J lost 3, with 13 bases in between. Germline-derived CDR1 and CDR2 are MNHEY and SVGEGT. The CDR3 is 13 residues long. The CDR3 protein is CASTPRQFYEQYF. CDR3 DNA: TGTGCCAGCACCCCCCGTCAATTCTACGAGCAGTACTTC.

The DNA for the CDR3 is TGTGCCATCAGTGAGGGAAATAACTATGGCTACACCTTC. This gives the protein CAISEGNNYGYTF. The chain combines TRBV10-3 with TRBJ1-2; D not resolved. The length of the CDR3 is 13 residues. CDR1 is ENHRY, CDR2 SYGVKD, per germline. Between the trimmed V and J ends, which lost 2 bases and 1 base, there was a span of 5 bases.

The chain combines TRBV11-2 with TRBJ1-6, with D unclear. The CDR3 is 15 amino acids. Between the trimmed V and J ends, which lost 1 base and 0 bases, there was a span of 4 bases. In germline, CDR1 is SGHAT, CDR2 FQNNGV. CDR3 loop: CASSLVGSYNSPLHF. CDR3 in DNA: TGTGCCAGCAGCTTAGTGGGCTCCTATAATTCACCCCTCCACTTT.

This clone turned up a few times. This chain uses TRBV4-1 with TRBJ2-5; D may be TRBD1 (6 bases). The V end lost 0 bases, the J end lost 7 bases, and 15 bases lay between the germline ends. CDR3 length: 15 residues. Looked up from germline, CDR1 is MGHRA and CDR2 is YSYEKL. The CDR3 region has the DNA TGCGCCAGCAGCCAAGAAAACAGGGCCCAGGGGACCCAGTACTTC. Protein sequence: CASSQENRAQGTQYF.